This is a list of T cell receptor beta chains from one sample in a study of T cells expressing NK-cell markers. TCRdb re-called the 5' RACE reads; every CDR3 protein appears as one record, without DNA. Recorded for this sample: 440,000 or so distinct CDR3 sequences. Source material: blood T cells: a sorted CD56 or NKG2C T cell subset, CD4+ or CD8+ T cells, or bulk PBMC T cells (not recorded which). The receptors shown here come from a woman between 18 and 70 years old in good health. The CDR3 runs from the conserved cysteine through the conserved F or W.

J gene: TRBJ2-1
V gene: TRBV6-2/TRBV6-3
CDR3 protein: CASSLWPRESSYNEQFF

J gene: TRBJ2-5
V gene: TRBV20-1
CDR3 protein: CSARVAGRRYQETQYF

J gene: TRBJ1-4
V gene: TRBV12-3/TRBV12-4
CDR3 protein: CASSHRGFATNEKLFF

J gene: TRBJ1-1
V gene: TRBV20-1
CDR3 protein: CSARSPGHSNTEAFF

J gene: TRBJ2-1
V gene: TRBV7-9
CDR3 protein: CASSLEVGNEQFF

J gene: TRBJ2-7
V gene: TRBV28
CDR3 protein: CASNPTGWYEQYF

J gene: TRBJ2-5
V gene: TRBV6-1
CDR3 protein: CASRLGQGRQETQYF

J gene: TRBJ2-7
V gene: TRBV9
CDR3 protein: CASSPAGVHSYEQYF

J gene: TRBJ2-1
V gene: TRBV20-1
CDR3 protein: CSASWGLAEDSEQFF

J gene: TRBJ2-1
V gene: TRBV20-1
CDR3 protein: CSARDPRGSSYNEQFF

J gene: TRBJ2-3
V gene: TRBV15
CDR3 protein: CATGTGSFTDTQYF

J gene: TRBJ1-2
V gene: TRBV20-1
CDR3 protein: CSAREWGGDGYTF

J gene: TRBJ1-3
V gene: TRBV12-3/TRBV12-4
CDR3 protein: CASSLAGTAKNTIYF

J gene: TRBJ2-3
V gene: TRBV7-3
CDR3 protein: CASSLNREDTQYF

J gene: TRBJ1-1
V gene: TRBV19
CDR3 protein: CASSTGQGGANTEAFF

J gene: TRBJ2-5
V gene: TRBV7-2
CDR3 protein: CASSSIAGGLQETQYF

J gene: TRBJ2-5
V gene: TRBV23-1
CDR3 protein: CASSQWGGQETQYF

J gene: TRBJ2-1
V gene: TRBV29-1
CDR3 protein: CSVAEQDERAGGPLDEQFF

J gene: TRBJ1-5
V gene: TRBV29-1
CDR3 protein: CSAGQMNQPQHF

J gene: TRBJ2-7
V gene: TRBV4-3
CDR3 protein: CASSLTDRGGYEQYF

J gene: TRBJ1-2
V gene: TRBV6-5
CDR3 protein: CASSYETGRSYTF

J gene: TRBJ2-5
V gene: TRBV24-1
CDR3 protein: CATSVDSQETQYF

J gene: TRBJ1-5
V gene: TRBV24-1
CDR3 protein: CATSAGNQPQHF

J gene: TRBJ2-1
V gene: TRBV4-3
CDR3 protein: CASSQGSSYNEQFF

J gene: TRBJ2-2
V gene: TRBV28
CDR3 protein: CASSFISTGNTGELFF

J gene: TRBJ2-6
V gene: TRBV11-2
CDR3 protein: CASRQIPGQGYSGANVLTF

J gene: TRBJ2-4
V gene: TRBV29-1
CDR3 protein: CSVEAGDRAKNIQYF

J gene: TRBJ2-3
V gene: TRBV7-3
CDR3 protein: CASSRPGDTQYF

J gene: TRBJ2-1
V gene: TRBV18
CDR3 protein: CASSLTGTGGNEQFF

J gene: TRBJ2-7
V gene: TRBV6-1
CDR3 protein: CASSKRVLAVGEQYF

J gene: TRBJ2-1
V gene: TRBV12-3/TRBV12-4
CDR3 protein: CASRTAPYNEQFF

J gene: TRBJ1-1
V gene: TRBV20-1
CDR3 protein: CSATINRNTEAFF

J gene: TRBJ2-7
V gene: TRBV10-3
CDR3 protein: CAIKEGSGEQYF

J gene: TRBJ2-1
V gene: TRBV5-1
CDR3 protein: CASSRAEGYNEQFF

J gene: TRBJ2-5
V gene: TRBV20-1
CDR3 protein: CSARNGGQGETQYF

J gene: TRBJ1-5
V gene: TRBV6-2/TRBV6-3
CDR3 protein: CASSYSGTASNQPQHF

J gene: TRBJ1-5
V gene: TRBV6-2/TRBV6-3
CDR3 protein: CASRSTRGELNQPQHF

J gene: TRBJ1-4
V gene: TRBV20-1
CDR3 protein: CSASRNEKLFF

J gene: TRBJ1-1
V gene: TRBV7-2
CDR3 protein: CASRYMPGEISEAFF

J gene: TRBJ1-2
V gene: TRBV7-8
CDR3 protein: CASSLVSGPAGGYTF

J gene: TRBJ2-2
V gene: TRBV5-1
CDR3 protein: CASSLSQKTNTGELFF